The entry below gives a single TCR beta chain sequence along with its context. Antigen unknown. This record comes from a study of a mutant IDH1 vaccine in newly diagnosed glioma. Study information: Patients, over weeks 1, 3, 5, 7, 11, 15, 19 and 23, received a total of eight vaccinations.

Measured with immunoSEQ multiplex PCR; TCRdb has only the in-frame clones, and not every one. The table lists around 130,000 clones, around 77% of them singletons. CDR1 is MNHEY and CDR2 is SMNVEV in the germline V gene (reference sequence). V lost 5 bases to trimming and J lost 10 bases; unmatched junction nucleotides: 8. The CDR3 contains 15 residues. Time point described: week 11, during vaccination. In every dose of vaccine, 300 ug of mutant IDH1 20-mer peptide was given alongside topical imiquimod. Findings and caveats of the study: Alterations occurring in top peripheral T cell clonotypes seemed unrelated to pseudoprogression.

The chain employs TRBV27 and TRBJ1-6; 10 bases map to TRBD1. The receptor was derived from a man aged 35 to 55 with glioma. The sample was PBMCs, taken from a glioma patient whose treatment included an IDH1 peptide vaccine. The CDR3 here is CASSRRDRGTSPLHF. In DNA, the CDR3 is TGTGCCAGCAGTCGCCGGGACAGGGGAACGTCACCCCTCCACTTT.